This note documents a single TCR beta chain sequence. Per germline, CDR1 SQVTM and CDR2 ANQGSEA. V lost 0 bases, J lost 6 bases, and 12 bases lay in between. This CDR3 region has 13 residues. These data belong to a study of T cell responses to AZD1222 COVID-19 vaccine. Some clones are missing from TCRdb's copy, which holds only in-frame ones; the method was immunoSEQ multiplex PCR. The sample shows about 160,000 clones, just over 90% of them seen only once. This sequence originates from an adult who received the AZD1222 COVID-19 vaccine. The sample in question was peripheral blood, obtained 28 days after the second AZD1222 dose. V usage is TRBV29-1 and J usage is TRBJ2-7; weak D call: TRBD2 (6 bases). CDR3 sequence reads: CSVEERGSGEQYF. As DNA, the CDR3 is TGCAGCGTTGAAGAGCGGGGATCCGGCGAGCAGTACTTC.